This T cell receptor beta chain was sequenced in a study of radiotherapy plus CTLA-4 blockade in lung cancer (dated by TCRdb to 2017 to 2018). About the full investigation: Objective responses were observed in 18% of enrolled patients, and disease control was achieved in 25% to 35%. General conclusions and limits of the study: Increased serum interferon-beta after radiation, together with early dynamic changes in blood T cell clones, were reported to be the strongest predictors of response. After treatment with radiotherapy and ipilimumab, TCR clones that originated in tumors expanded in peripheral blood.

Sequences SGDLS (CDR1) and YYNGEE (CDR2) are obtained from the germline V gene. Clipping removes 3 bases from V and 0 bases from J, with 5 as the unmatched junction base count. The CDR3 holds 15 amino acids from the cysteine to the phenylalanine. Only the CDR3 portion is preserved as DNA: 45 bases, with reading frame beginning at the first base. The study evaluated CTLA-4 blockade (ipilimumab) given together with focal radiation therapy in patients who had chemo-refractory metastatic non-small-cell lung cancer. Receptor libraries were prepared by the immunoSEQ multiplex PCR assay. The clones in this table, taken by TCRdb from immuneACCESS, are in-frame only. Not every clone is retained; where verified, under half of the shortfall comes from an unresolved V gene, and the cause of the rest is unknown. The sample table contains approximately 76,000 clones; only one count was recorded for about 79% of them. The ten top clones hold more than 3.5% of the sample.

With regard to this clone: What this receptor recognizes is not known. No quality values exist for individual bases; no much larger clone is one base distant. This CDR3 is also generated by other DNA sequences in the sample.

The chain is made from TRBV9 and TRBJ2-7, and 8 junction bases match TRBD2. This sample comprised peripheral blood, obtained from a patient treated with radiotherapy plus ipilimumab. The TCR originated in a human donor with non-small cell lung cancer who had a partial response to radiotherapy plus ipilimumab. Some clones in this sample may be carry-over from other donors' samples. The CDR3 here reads CASSATSDPSYEQYF. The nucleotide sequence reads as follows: TGTGCCAGCAGCGCGACTAGCGATCCCTCCTACGAGCAGTACTTC.